The clone carrying this TCR beta chain was counted ten times or more. One entry per CDR3 protein results from TCRdb running MiXCR on the 5' RACE reads. Of about 70,000 distinct CDR3 sequences listed, over 7% are singletons. This sample stems from a study of spatial heterogeneity in lung cancer. Study-level background: When available, follow-up PBMC samples taken a median of roughly 2 years after resection were sequenced.

Documented time point: blood at routine non-recurrence follow-up after resection. Sequenced here: PBMCs, sampled at follow-up. This clonotype originated in a female donor with early-stage non-small cell lung cancer.

DNA of the CDR3: TGTGCCAGCAGCTTAAGGGGAGCCCCCACAGATACGCAGTATTTT. It specifies CASSLRGAPTDTQYF. The chain links TRBV7-3 to TRBJ2-3, with D possibly TRBD2 on 5 matching bases. This CDR3 comprises 15 residues. Trimming took 1 base from V and 2 from J, leaving 10 bases between them. Per the germline V gene, CDR1 is SGHTA and CDR2 is FQGTGA. Based on the CDR3 plus reference TRBV7-3 and TRBJ2-3, the full variable domain is GAGVSQTPSNKVTEKGKYVELRCDPISGHTALYWYRQSLGQGPEFLIYFQGTGAADDSGLPNDRFFAVRPEGSVSTLKIQRTERGDSAVYLCASSLRGAPTDTQYFGPGTRLTVL.